This TCR beta chain is drawn from a study of technical replicates of blood from several donors. The data were produced by immunoSEQ multiplex PCR, yet TCRdb's version contains in-frame clones alone and is incomplete. The repertoire has tens of thousands of clones, around 93% of them found once; the top ten carry roughly 0.41%. Trimming removed 3 bases from V and 5 bases from J; junction bases left unmatched: 6. This CDR3 is 14 amino acids long. Germline CDR1 and CDR2: MGHDK and SYGVNS. This receptor was obtained from a human donor in good health. What was sequenced was T cells isolated from PBMCs. The V gene is TRBV25-1, the J gene TRBJ2-5, with 7 positions matching TRBD1. Written as DNA, the CDR3 is TGTGCCAGCAGTGAGGGACAGAAAAGGGAGACCCAGTACTTC. Translation gives CASSEGQKRETQYF.